This entry features one T cell receptor (beta chain) sequence. Its antigen is still unknown. No base qualities exist here, and no much larger clone lies one base off it. The data belong to a study of Ad26.COV2.S vaccination and SARS-CoV-2 variants (dated by TCRdb to 2020 to 2022). In terms of the full investigation: Vaccine-arm donors came from COV1001, a multicentre, randomized, double-blind, placebo-controlled phase I-IIa trial of Ad26.COV2.S in healthy adults. Investigators remained blinded to trial group allocation during experiments and outcome assessment. The TCR-sequenced set comprised approximately 32 samples: around 20 Ad26.COV2.S vaccine recipients, 5 placebo recipients and 8 SARS-CoV-2 convalescent individuals. Trial participants were randomized into five groups of five, in which low-dose or high-dose Ad26.COV2.S was given once or twice, or placebo was given on both occasions. Ad26.COV2.S was administered intramuscularly at 5 x 10^10 or 1 x 10^11 viral particles, either as a single shot or as two shots given 56 days apart. The specificity and breadth of SARS-CoV-2-reactive T cell receptors after Ad26.COV2.S vaccination were assessed by TCRbeta repertoire sequencing. On the study overall, not on this receptor specifically: The authors noted that the TCR breadth and depth analyses may have underestimated total T cell responses. The study was not powered for comparison of responses between vaccine doses or regimens. Higher spike-specific TCR breadth was observed in Ad26.COV2.S recipients than in placebo recipients (P = 0.0014). Non-spike TCR breadth was comparable between vaccine and placebo recipients, consistent with the vaccine containing only spike. Substantial breadth of spike-specific CD8+ and CD4+ T cell responses was reported after vaccination.

According to the germline V gene (reference sequence), CDR1 reads LNHDA and CDR2 reads SQIVND. Trimming takes 3 bases from V and 4 bases from J, and the germline ends sit 7 bases apart. The cysteine opens and the phenylalanine closes a CDR3 of 13 amino acids. CDR3 DNA is the only sequence kept; it has 39 bases, read in frame from the first base. The immunoSEQ Assay was the method used to sequence TCRbeta CDR3 regions. After extraction, genomic DNA underwent amplification by bias-controlled multiplex PCR, followed by high-throughput sequencing. The study's processing was this. Collapsing and filtering of sequences were performed to quantify the absolute abundance of each unique TCRbeta CDR3 region. Usable DNA was measured by amplifying reference genes present in all nucleated cells, and TCRbeta template counts were normalized to that usable DNA to estimate T cell fraction. Repertoire TCRs were annotated as SARS-CoV-2-specific by exact matching of V gene, CDR3 amino acid sequence and J gene to a known reactive TCR set. The reference SARS-CoV-2 TCR set was derived from MIRA and filtered for enrichment in COVID-19-positive ImmuneCODE repertoires, a step that removed public or cross-reactive TCRs. Using the MIRA antigens, annotated TCRs were further analysed by specific ORF or by position within an ORF. Depth was the summed frequency of annotated unique rearrangements, while breadth was defined as annotated unique rearrangements over total unique productive rearrangements. Two-sided Wilcoxon rank-sum tests were applied when comparing TCR breadth between groups. TCRdb limited this immuneACCESS table to in-frame rearrangements with V and J called. A share of clones is missing; checked studies link under half to unresolved V genes, and the rest is unexplained. D and trimming come from the DNA, and the V and J calls and clone size come from that table. A total of about 410,000 clones appear in this sample, roughly nine tenths of them only once. The ten largest clones add up to 3.5% of the sample.

Sample treatment or condition, as interpreted from the label and publication: around 19 received Ad26.COV2.S at low or high dose, single or two shots; 5 received placebo; per-sample allocation not given. For vaccine and placebo recipients, repertoires were sequenced using samples collected on day 63 after the first injection. In Cohort 1b, 25 adults aged 18-55 years were enrolled at a single site in Boston, USA, between 29 July and 7 August 2020. Ad26.COV2.S consisted of a replication-incompetent adenovirus type 26 vector by which a prefusion-stabilized SARS-CoV-2 spike protein from the original Wuhan strain was expressed.

The sequence came from a person aged 18-65 years who received the Ad26.COV2.S COVID-19 vaccine or a placebo. The input for sequencing was peripheral blood, taken in a trial of Ad26.COV2.S vaccine versus placebo. The receptor chain draws on TRBV19 and TRBJ1-3, with the identity of the D gene unclear. The DNA sequence is TGTGCCAGTAGTATTTCGGCCGGAAACACCATATATTTT. It specifies CASSISAGNTIYF.